This TCR beta chain was sequenced in a study of cytomegalovirus exposure and HLA in healthy donors. General observations from the study: Further analysis, carried out later, found HLA-associated TCR beta chains more clonally expanded than equally common other chains.

PCR amplification relied on 60 Vbeta primers (plus 13 Jbeta primers). Sequencing was performed with immunoSEQ multiplex PCR; in TCRdb, only in-frame clones are kept and a portion is missing. The sample has roughly 170,000 clones, roughly four fifths seen once. Germline CDR1 reads LNHDA; CDR2 reads SQIVND (reference sequence). The CDR3 is made up of 14 amino acids. The V end was cut by 6 bases, the J end by 0 bases, with 9 bases between. Regarding this clone: Its antigen is not identified.

The genes are TRBV19 and TRBJ1-5; D is possibly TRBD1 (6 bases). Source material: PBMCs. This receptor was obtained from a middle-aged man in good health and CMV-seronegative. This CDR3 reads CASRIQGSNQPQHF. CDR3 nucleotides: TGTGCCAGTAGGATACAGGGTAGCAATCAGCCCCAGCATTTT. Combining the CDR3 with reference TRBV19 and TRBJ1-5 gives the whole variable domain DGGITQSPKYLFRKEGQNVTLSCEQNLNHDAMYWYRQDPGQGLRLIYYSQIVNDFQKGDIAEGYSVSREKKESFPLTVTSAQKNPTAFYLCASRIQGSNQPQHFGDGTRLSIL.